These T cell receptor beta chains were read from a single sample in a study of cytomegalovirus exposure and HLA in healthy donors. Measured with immunoSEQ multiplex PCR; TCRdb has only the in-frame clones, and not every one. The sample holds fewer than 200,000 clones, 80% seen once. The specimen sequenced was PBMCs. The receptors here all came from a woman aged 45-65 years in good health and CMV-seronegative. CDR3s leave out the opening cysteine and the closing phenylalanine or tryptophan. The order of the fields is V gene, J gene, CDR3 protein.

V: TRBV10-1
J: TRBJ2-3
CDR3: ASSGGTGISTDTQY

V: TRBV28
J: TRBJ2-7
CDR3: ASSFFIGAGGRYYEQY

V: TRBV29-1
J: TRBJ1-4
CDR3: SVEDQQGEKLF

V: TRBV18
J: TRBJ2-4
CDR3: ASSPLARNIQY

V: TRBV7-9
J: TRBJ1-2
CDR3: ASSATSGTRAYGYT

V: TRBV19
J: TRBJ1-2
CDR3: ASSMGLGTRGGYT

V: TRBV7-8
J: TRBJ2-1
CDR3: ASSLDRDSYRQF

V: TRBV7-8
J: TRBJ2-6
CDR3: ASSLWSSGANVLT

V: TRBV5-6
J: TRBJ2-7
CDR3: ASSSGLAGGPYLEQY

V: TRBV28
J: TRBJ2-5
CDR3: ASSLYGLETQY

V: TRBV6-1
J: TRBJ1-2
CDR3: ASSEAGTVYGYT

V: TRBV27
J: TRBJ2-7
CDR3: ASRPGSRHEQY

V: TRBV9
J: TRBJ1-3
CDR3: ASGDRGSNTIY

V: TRBV10-2
J: TRBJ2-5
CDR3: ASSVQGTEQETQY

V: TRBV4-2
J: TRBJ1-6
CDR3: ASSAGEASSYNSPLH

V: TRBV2
J: TRBJ1-3
CDR3: ASASQGASNTIY

V: TRBV6-5
J: TRBJ2-2
CDR3: ASRTGVGELF

V: TRBV19
J: TRBJ2-1
CDR3: ASSMEGRGPYNEQF

V: TRBV5-4
J: TRBJ2-3
CDR3: ASSLAGPSTDTQY

V: TRBV30
J: TRBJ2-1
CDR3: AWSVPSNEQF

V: TRBV7-2
J: TRBJ2-3
CDR3: ASSSRQGMIADTQY

V: TRBV4-3
J: TRBJ1-4
CDR3: ASSQDFPGTATNEKLF

V: TRBV7-9
J: TRBJ1-1
CDR3: ASSLGTLNTEAF

V: TRBV27
J: TRBJ2-7
CDR3: ASSLGDRAREQY

V: TRBV11-2
J: TRBJ2-4
CDR3: ASSLVGASGAKNIQY

V: TRBV5-6
J: TRBJ2-7
CDR3: ASSSVWGGITYEQY

V: TRBV6-5
J: TRBJ1-1
CDR3: ASSYGQQTEAF

V: TRBV10-1
J: TRBJ1-5
CDR3: ASSERQSQTHFNQPQH

V: TRBV11-2
J: TRBJ1-1
CDR3: ASSLTGSTF

V: TRBV4-3
J: TRBJ1-2
CDR3: ASSPYRQGNYGYT

V: TRBV7-2
J: TRBJ2-7
CDR3: ASSYYYRADNEQY

V: TRBV5-8
J: TRBJ2-7
CDR3: ASSFRRASRQISYEQY

V: TRBV4-3
J: TRBJ1-4
CDR3: ASSQDSQPYGTEKLF

V: TRBV19
J: TRBJ2-7
CDR3: ASSRGQGGYEQY

V: TRBV5-1
J: TRBJ2-5
CDR3: ASSGGGGKETQY

V: TRBV2
J: TRBJ1-5
CDR3: ASSLTGGYQPQH

V: TRBV5-4
J: TRBJ1-5
CDR3: ASSSDRAIQPQH

V: TRBV7-6
J: TRBJ2-7
CDR3: ASSPSGQGAYEQY

V: TRBV11-2
J: TRBJ1-1
CDR3: ASSSKQGEPTEAF

V: TRBV5-4
J: TRBJ2-1
CDR3: ASSLRTAYNEQF

V: TRBV29-1
J: TRBJ1-1
CDR3: SALQGVLFNTEAF

V: TRBV4-2
J: TRBJ2-3
CDR3: ASSQPSGGADTQY

V: TRBV6-5
J: TRBJ1-1
CDR3: ASSRSGGNTEAF

V: TRBV19
J: TRBJ2-3
CDR3: ASSIYPFRTSGREKDTQY

V: TRBV13
J: TRBJ2-5
CDR3: ASSLERQETQY

V: TRBV28
J: TRBJ1-2
CDR3: ASSYMNYGYT